This TCR beta chain was sequenced in a study of cytomegalovirus exposure and HLA in healthy donors. For the study at large: The roughly 700 first-cohort repertoires shared a platform with the approximately 120 validation repertoires, as reported in a later analysis.

The study's findings and limits: The study designated 150 to 200 TCR beta chains cytomegalovirus-associated. First-cohort TCR clusters tended to co-occur in the roughly 130 validation repertoires, a later analysis found.

Of note for this clone: The antigen is not known.

Germline V gene sequence: CDR1 WNHNN, CDR2 SYGVQD (reference sequence). With 2 bases clipped from V and 0 bases from J, the junction kept 0 bases outside the gene matches. The CDR3 contains 15 residues. Assay used: immunoSEQ multiplex PCR; TCRdb lists only in-frame clones, some missing. The table has 50,000 to 70,000 clones, 85% to 95% seen once. The donors were members of the validation cohort comprising some 130 subjects, separate from the approximately 630-subject first cohort. The sequence was obtained from a young woman in good health and CMV-seropositive. Material: PBMCs. The gene calls are TRBV10-1 and TRBJ2-3; 9 bases agree with TRBD2. The CDR3 DNA follows: TGCGCCAGCAGTGAGACTAGCGGGAGCACAGATACGCAGTATTTT. Encoded protein: CASSETSGSTDTQYF.